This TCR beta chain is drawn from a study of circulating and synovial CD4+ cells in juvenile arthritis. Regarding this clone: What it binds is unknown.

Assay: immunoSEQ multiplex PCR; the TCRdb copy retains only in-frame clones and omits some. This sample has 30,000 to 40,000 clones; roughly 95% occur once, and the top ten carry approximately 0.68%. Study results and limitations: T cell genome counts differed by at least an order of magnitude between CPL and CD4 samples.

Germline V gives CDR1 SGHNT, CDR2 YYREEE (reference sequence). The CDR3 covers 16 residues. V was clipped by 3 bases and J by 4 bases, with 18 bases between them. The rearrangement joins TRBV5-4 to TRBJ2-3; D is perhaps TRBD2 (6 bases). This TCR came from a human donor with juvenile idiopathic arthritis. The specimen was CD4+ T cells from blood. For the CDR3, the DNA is TGTGCCAGCAGCTCCCTGGGGGGAGGAATCGCAGATACGCAGTATTTT. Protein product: CASSSLGGGIADTQYF.